This is a list of T cell receptor beta chains from one sample in a study of cytomegalovirus exposure and HLA in healthy donors. Here immunoSEQ multiplex PCR was the method, and the copy in TCRdb shows in-frame clones only, minus some. The sample records some 250,000 clones, about 86% being singletons. The specimen sequenced was PBMCs. These TCRs come from a woman aged 25 to 39 in good health and CMV-seropositive. CDR3s include the opening cysteine and the closing phenylalanine or tryptophan. The D gene is left open where the match is weak. Size tells how often a clone was seen (once, few, many) or the class of an expanded clone, and some rows leave it out.

j_call d_call clone_size v_call cdr3_aa cdr3_nt
TRBJ2-2 TRBD2 . TRBV9 CASSVALAGGDTGELFF TGTGCCAGCAGCGTAGCTCTAGCGGGAGGGGACACCGGGGAGCTGTTTTTT
TRBJ2-4 . . TRBV11-2 CASSPSGGNIQYF TGTGCCAGCAGCCCTTCCGGCGGAAACATTCAGTACTTC
TRBJ2-1 TRBD2 . TRBV10-1 CASSEPGLGYNEQFF TGCGCCAGCAGTGAGCCCGGACTAGGATACAATGAGCAGTTCTTC
TRBJ2-7 . . TRBV27 CASSGQRSSYEQYF TGTGCCAGCAGTGGACAGAGAAGCTCCTACGAGCAGTACTTC
TRBJ1-2 . once TRBV2 CASRLQGARGYTF TGTGCCAGCAGGCTCCAGGGTGCGAGGGGCTACACCTTC
TRBJ1-1 . . TRBV7-8 CASSLAPGLNTEAFF TGTGCCAGCAGCTTAGCACCAGGGCTGAACACTGAAGCTTTCTTT
TRBJ2-7 TRBD1 . TRBV4-1 CASSQSGQGAYEQYF TGCGCCAGCAGCCAATCGGGACAGGGGGCATACGAGCAGTACTTC
TRBJ1-5 TRBD1 . TRBV27 CASSLGQGVNQPQHF TGTGCCAGCAGTTTGGGACAGGGGGTCAATCAGCCCCAGCATTTT
TRBJ1-4 TRBD1 once TRBV5-5 CASSLETGGEKLFF TGTGCCAGCAGCTTGGAGACAGGGGGCGAAAAACTGTTTTTT
TRBJ2-7 TRBD2 . TRBV28 CASSLTSGRRSYEQYF TGTGCCAGCAGTTTAACTAGCGGGAGACGGTCCTACGAGCAGTACTTC
TRBJ2-2 . . TRBV5-1 CASRRGTDYTGELFF TGCGCCAGCAGGCGCGGGACAGATTACACCGGGGAGCTGTTTTTT
TRBJ1-1 TRBD1 . TRBV10-3 CAINRQGSTEAFF TGTGCCATCAATCGACAGGGTAGCACTGAAGCTTTCTTT
TRBJ2-7 . . TRBV28 CASGSSPYEQYF TGTGCCAGCGGTAGTTCCCCATACGAGCAGTACTTC
TRBJ1-1 . . TRBV27 CASSIGTPVIEAFF TGTGCCAGCAGTATCGGGACTCCAGTCATTGAAGCTTTCTTT
TRBJ2-7 TRBD1 . TRBV13 CASSLDGRGTYEQYF TGTGCCAGCAGCTTAGATGGCAGGGGGACCTACGAGCAGTACTTC
TRBJ1-4 . once TRBV7-9 CASSLYATNEKLFF TGTGCCAGCAGCTTATATGCAACTAATGAAAAACTGTTTTTT
TRBJ1-2 . few TRBV2 CASRLGDYGYTF TGTGCCAGCAGGTTAGGGGACTATGGCTACACCTTC
TRBJ2-7 . . TRBV5-1 CASSLTDSYSYEQYF TGCGCCAGCAGCCTAACGGACTCCTACTCCTACGAGCAGTACTTC
TRBJ2-5 . . TRBV30 CAWSVRGETQYF TGTGCCTGGAGTGTACGAGGGGAGACCCAGTACTTC
TRBJ1-2 . . TRBV2 CASSPWTDGYTF TGTGCCAGCAGCCCCTGGACTGATGGCTACACCTTC
TRBJ2-1 . . TRBV27 CASSFGVGGAGQFF TGTGCCAGCAGTTTCGGGGTAGGGGGGGCTGGGCAGTTCTTC
TRBJ2-7 . . TRBV6-1 CASSGIQAYF TGTGCCAGCAGTGGGATACAGGCGTACTTC
TRBJ2-1 TRBD2 few TRBV9 CASSLTSGTIYNEQFF TGTGCCAGCAGCCTCACTAGCGGGACCATCTACAATGAGCAGTTCTTC
TRBJ2-1 . . TRBV6-1 CASSGHRVNEQFF TGTGCCAGCAGTGGTCACAGGGTTAATGAGCAGTTCTTC
TRBJ2-2 . . TRBV7-6 CASSPAGGELFF TGTGCCAGCAGCCCCGCGGGCGGGGAGCTGTTTTTT
TRBJ1-1 . once TRBV30 CAWSRGGNTEAFF TGTGCCTGGAGTAGGGGCGGAAACACTGAAGCTTTCTTT
TRBJ1-5 . few TRBV19 CASSTDDPGTYSNQPQHF TGTGCCAGTAGTACCGACGACCCCGGGACTTATAGCAATCAGCCCCAGCATTTT
TRBJ2-3 TRBD2 . TRBV5-1 CASSGTSTSDTQYF TGCGCCAGTTCCGGGACTAGCACTTCAGATACGCAGTATTTT
TRBJ2-4 TRBD1 . TRBV27 CASSDRGRDIQYF TGTGCCAGCAGCGACAGGGGAAGAGACATTCAGTACTTC
TRBJ2-7 TRBD1 . TRBV7-2 CASSSQGWDSFSYEQYF TGTGCCAGCAGCTCCCAGGGCTGGGACAGCTTCTCCTACGAGCAGTACTTC
TRBJ2-7 . . TRBV19 CASSMRALDEQYF TGTGCCAGTAGTATGAGGGCCTTGGACGAGCAGTACTTC
TRBJ2-5 TRBD2 . TRBV5-4 CASSPGGGIKTQYF TGTGCCAGCAGCCCTGGGGGAGGGATAAAGACCCAGTACTTC
TRBJ2-3 . . TRBV7-3 CASSFSAGTDTQYF TGTGCCAGCAGCTTTTCGGCGGGCACAGATACGCAGTATTTT
TRBJ2-7 . . TRBV30 CAWSDNYEQYF TGTGCCTGGAGCGACAACTACGAGCAGTACTTC
TRBJ2-7 TRBD2 . TRBV19 CASSIGGGRSNEQYF TGTGCCAGTAGTATTGGGGGGGGGAGAAGCAACGAGCAGTACTTC
TRBJ2-1 TRBD1 . TRBV6-1 CASSETSGGEFDEQFF TGTGCCAGCAGTGAAACGTCAGGGGGCGAATTTGATGAGCAGTTCTTC
TRBJ1-1 TRBD1 . TRBV6-1 CASSEAQGAWAFF TGTGCCAGCAGTGAAGCCCAGGGGGCGTGGGCTTTCTTT
TRBJ1-3 . . TRBV5-1 CASSLPTDSGNTIYF TGCGCCAGCAGCTTGCCGACAGACTCTGGAAACACCATATATTTT
TRBJ2-1 . . TRBV6-1 CASSGLERSSYNEQFF TGTGCCAGCAGTGGGTTGGAAAGGAGCTCCTACAATGAGCAGTTCTTC
TRBJ2-3 TRBD2 . TRBV27 CASSLQGLAGGTDTQYF TGTGCCAGCAGTTTACAAGGACTAGCGGGAGGCACAGATACGCAGTATTTT
TRBJ2-3 TRBD1 . TRBV29-1 CSVVRAGGEDTQYF TGCAGCGTTGTGAGGGCAGGGGGAGAAGATACGCAGTATTTT
TRBJ2-1 . . TRBV6-1 CASSSPYNEQFF TGTGCCAGCAGTAGCCCTTACAATGAGCAGTTCTTC
TRBJ1-1 . . TRBV27 CASSTGLTEAFF TGTGCCAGCAGTACAGGGCTGACTGAAGCTTTCTTT
TRBJ2-5 TRBD1 . TRBV5-1 CASSLAAGGNQGETQYF TGCGCCAGCAGCTTGGCCGCAGGGGGCAACCAGGGGGAGACCCAGTACTTC